This T cell receptor beta chain was captured in a study of T cell responses to AZD1222 COVID-19 vaccine. Points from the study as a whole: A mostly white British donor set with more females was recruited, and clonal diversity was possibly underestimated. Increased Spike-specific TCR breadth and depth were observed after two AZD1222 doses. Vaccine-related CD4 TCRs covered spike, predominating at 160-218 and 743-854. Seropositive at baseline were only a handful of AZD1222 recipients.

Only one count was recorded for this clone. Its specificity is not known. The CDR3 is made up of 12 amino acids. V lost 6 bases and J 4 bases, leaving 9 bases between the germline ends. Germline V CDR1 and CDR2: MDHEN, SYDVKM. Method: immunoSEQ multiplex PCR; TCRdb's copy keeps in-frame clones and lacks some. The repertoire holds about 130,000 clones, with roughly 88% as singletons. The TCR sequence derives from an adult in good health. V gene TRBV28 combines with J gene TRBJ2-5; D is unresolved. Sequencing used peripheral blood, obtained on day 0 of AZD1222 vaccination. The CDR3 here is CASSPARETQYF. The CDR3, as DNA: TGTGCCAGCAGCCCCGCAAGAGAGACCCAGTACTTC.